The clone carrying this T cell receptor (beta chain) was counted ten times or more. V lost 6 bases to trimming and J lost 4 bases; unmatched junction nucleotides: 11. CDR1 and CDR2 (germline): SNHLY, FYNNEI. The CDR3 has 16 amino acids. The sample comes from a study of T-cell reconstitution after alpha-beta-depleted transplantation in children. The TCRbeta library incorporated unique molecular identifiers. TCRdb used MiXCR to reprocess the PCR reads, holding one entry per CDR3 protein. Of over 85,000 distinct CDR3 sequences in the sample, 10% were seen once. The TCR was taken from a human donor who donated a stem cell graft to a child with acute lymphoblastic leukemia. J is TRBJ1-3 and V is TRBV2, with 8 bases that match TRBD1. Material: PBMCs from the stem cell graft donor, obtained from the stem cell graft. The CDR3: CASRTADRVAGNTIYF. As DNA, the CDR3 is TGTGCCAGCAGGACCGCGGACAGGGTAGCGGGAAACACCATATATTTT.